The following is a T cell receptor beta chain sequence with its context. Its antigen is not identified. This sample is drawn from a study of STAT5B mutations in CD4+ large granular lymphocyte leukemia. Across the whole study: Among healthy controls, a particular HLA allele went with more CDR3 'QG' motifs.

Study-wide findings and caveats: 8/27 top patient clones versus 2/35 control clones were TRBV06-family. Data were not HLA-matched across samples.

Produced via immunoSEQ multiplex PCR; TCRdb's table is partial and in-frame only. This table holds some 38,000 clones, 85% found once. Controls came from buffy coats of healthy blood donors. In germline, CDR1 is MDHEN, CDR2 SYDVKM. This CDR3 is built from 13 residues. Trimming removed 3 bases from V and 7 bases from J, with 12 bases in between. The sample taken for sequencing was CD4+ T cells from blood buffy coats. The chain combines TRBV28 with TRBJ1-1; the D gene is possibly TRBD1 (5 bases). The sequence was obtained from a human donor in good health. CDR3 protein: CASSLFRENEAFF. For the CDR3, the DNA is TGTGCCAGCAGTTTGTTCAGGGAGAATGAAGCTTTCTTT.